Below are 26 T cell receptor beta chains sequenced from a single sample in a study of radiotherapy plus CTLA-4 blockade in lung cancer. The table came from immunoSEQ multiplex PCR; TCRdb's copy has only in-frame clones and leaves some out. The sample records roughly 71,000 clones, approximately 78% being singletons. Sequenced material: peripheral blood, taken from a patient treated with radiotherapy plus ipilimumab. The source is a human donor with non-small cell lung cancer who had a complete response to radiotherapy plus ipilimumab.

The J gene is TRBJ2-3, the V gene TRBV20-1, with D perhaps matching TRBD2 (6 bases). Germline-derived CDR1 and CDR2 are DFQATT and SNEGSKA (reference sequence). V lost 6 bases to trimming and J lost 8 bases, with 12 bases between them. This CDR3 has 11 amino acids. CDR3 sequence reads: CSAWTTGTQYF. CDR3 bases: TGCAGTGCATGGACTACGGGTACGCAGTATTTT.

The chain has TRBV7-8 and TRBJ2-2; 7 bases line up with TRBD1. The germline V gene has CDR1 SGHVS and CDR2 FQNEAQ. V lost 5 bases and J lost 2; bases outside the gene matches: 11. The CDR3 is made up of 17 amino acids. The CDR3 here is CASSPTPGQLNTGELFF. The CDR3 DNA sequence: TGTGCCAGCAGCCCAACGCCGGGACAGCTAAACACCGGGGAGCTGTTTTTT.

This clone was detected only a few times. The chain carries TRBV15 and TRBJ2-2; 7 bases match TRBD1. Germline CDR1 reads LNHNV; CDR2 reads YYDKDF (reference sequence). V was pared by 7 bases and J by 5 bases, with 4 bases of the junction left unmatched. The CDR3 is 13 residues long. CDR3 protein: CATNDRVTGELFF. CDR3 nucleotides: TGTGCCACCAACGACAGGGTAACCGGGGAGCTGTTTTTT.

The chain combines TRBV28 with TRBJ1-1, with 8 bases that match TRBD1. CDR1 MDHEN and CDR2 SYDVKM come from the germline V gene. Germline trimming cut 5 bases from V and 5 bases from J; bases unmatched to any gene: 7. This CDR3 contains 14 residues. This CDR3 reads CASSTTGEGTEAFF. CDR3 coding DNA: TGTGCCAGCAGTACGACAGGGGAAGGGACTGAAGCTTTCTTT.

The V and J genes are TRBV7-2 and TRBJ1-5; D not certain. The CDR3 has 13 amino acids. V was trimmed by 0 bases and J by 7 bases, leaving 7 bases between them. Germline CDR1 reads SGHTA; CDR2 reads FQGNSA. Here the CDR3 DNA reads TGTGCCAGCAGCTTAGCGCTACGGCAGCCCCAGCATTTT. Protein sequence: CASSLALRQPQHF.

The V call is TRBV5-4, the J call TRBJ1-2, with D perhaps TRBD1 (6 bases). The ends were cut back, 3 bases at V and 4 bases at J, with 16 bases in the middle. The CDR3 spans 15 residues. Germline CDR1 reads SGHNT; CDR2 reads YYREEE (reference sequence). The CDR3 loop reads CASSSGGGRFYGYTF. CDR3 sequence (DNA): TGTGCCAGCAGCTCGGGGGGGGGCCGCTTCTATGGCTACACCTTC. The full variable domain, rest sourced from reference TRBV5-4 and TRBJ1-2, is ETGVTQSPTHLIKTRGQQVTLRCSSQSGHNTVSWYQQALGQGPQFIFQYYREEENGRGNFPPRFSGLQFPNYSSELNVNALELDDSALYLCASSSGGGRFYGYTFGSGTRLTVV.

This clone occurred once. The V call is TRBV5-1, the J call TRBJ2-2; unclear D gene. V was clipped by 0 bases and J by 7 bases, with 10 bases between them. The length of the CDR3 is 14 residues. CDR1 and CDR2 from the germline V gene are SGHRS and YFSETQ. CDR3 loop: CASSLVVGIGELFF. CDR3 in DNA: TGCGCCAGCAGCTTGGTTGTGGGGATCGGGGAGCTGTTTTTT.

The CDR3 protein is CSAPGGYTQYF. CDR3 in DNA: TGCAGTGCCCCCGGAGGATATACGCAGTATTTT. J is TRBJ2-3 and V is TRBV20-1, with a weak D call TRBD2 (5 bases). The CDR3 has 11 amino acids. Germline loops: CDR1 DFQATT, CDR2 SNEGSKA (reference sequence). Trimming cost V 6 bases and J 7 bases, with 11 bases left between them.

The chain links TRBV27 to TRBJ1-2, with a weak D call TRBD1 (6 bases). From germline, CDR1 is MNHEY and CDR2 SMNVEV (reference sequence). CDR3 length: 14 residues. Trimming cost V 4 bases and J 4 bases, with 13 bases left between them. This CDR3 is CASSSPDRPYGYTF. Here the CDR3 DNA reads TGTGCCAGCAGTTCCCCCGACAGGCCCTATGGCTACACCTTC.

This chain links TRBV10-2 with TRBJ2-1, with D possibly being TRBD1 (5 bases). The germline CDR1 and CDR2 sequences are WSHSY and SAAADI. V was cut by 6 bases and J by 4 bases, with 13 bases left in between. The CDR3 sequence is 14 residues long. The CDR3 DNA reads TGCGCCAGCAGCTCAGGGCCCTTTTACAATGAGCAGTTCTTC. Protein: CASSSGPFYNEQFF.

This clone has more than one count but fewer than ten. The gene calls are TRBV5-1 and TRBJ1-2; unclear D gene. This CDR3 has 13 residues. Germline V CDR1 and CDR2: SGHRS, YFSETQ. V lost 5 bases, J lost 0 bases, and 8 bases lay in between. For the CDR3, the DNA is TGCGCCAGCAGGGAGTTGGCTAACTATGGCTACACCTTC. Its protein product is CASRELANYGYTF. The entire variable domain, with the rest obtained from reference TRBV5-1 and TRBJ1-2, is as follows: KAGVTQTPRYLIKTRGQQVTLSCSPISGHRSVSWYQQTPGQGLQFLFEYFSETQRNKGNFPGRFSGRQFSNSRSEMNVSTLELGDSALYLCASRELANYGYTFGSGTRLTVV.

In DNA form, the CDR3 reads TGTGCCAGCTCAACACAGGGCCGGCAGCCCCAGCATTTT. This encodes CASSTQGRQPQHF. This chain joins TRBV18 and TRBJ1-5; tentative D call: TRBD1 (6 bases). The CDR3 contains 13 residues. Germline V gives CDR1 KGHSH, CDR2 LQKENI. Trimming removed 5 bases at V and 7 bases at J, with 12 bases between.

The chain has TRBV7-9 and TRBJ1-5; 9 bases fit TRBD1. The germline CDR1 and CDR2 sequences are SEHNR and FQNEAQ (reference sequence). The length of the CDR3 is 16 residues. Unmatched junction bases numbered 6, after V lost 6 bases and J lost 0 bases. CDR3 loop: CASSKTGGYSNQPQHF. CDR3 DNA sequence: TGTGCCAGCAGTAAGACAGGGGGGTATAGCAATCAGCCCCAGCATTTT.

The chain joins TRBV6-6 to TRBJ1-6, with 7 nucleotides matching TRBD1. There are 15 residues in the CDR3. Trimming at V came to 2 bases and at J to 2 bases, leaving 0 bases not matched to a gene. Germline V gives CDR1 MNHNY, CDR2 SVGAGI (reference sequence). DNA for the CDR3: TGTGCCAGCAGTTACGGGACAGCCTATAATTCACCCCTCCACTTT. It yields the protein CASSYGTAYNSPLHF.

The rearrangement uses TRBV5-6 and TRBJ1-4; TRBD1 matches 7 bases. Unmatched junction bases numbered 10, after V lost 3 bases and J lost 8 bases. Germline loops: CDR1 SGHDT, CDR2 YYEEEE. CDR3 size: 15 residues. CDR3 nucleotide sequence: TGTGCCAGCAGCTCGAACGACAGGGTAGGGGAAAAACTGTTTTTT. Its protein product is CASSSNDRVGEKLFF. The full variable domain, its missing parts supplied by reference TRBV5-6 and TRBJ1-4, is DAGVTQSPTHLIKTRGQQVTLRCSPKSGHDTVSWYQQALGQGPQFIFQYYEEEERQRGNFPDRFSGHQFPNYSSELNVNALLLGDSALYLCASSSNDRVGEKLFFGSGTQLSVL.

The sample holds one count of this clone. The chain has TRBV29-1 and TRBJ2-1, with no clear D. Trimming cost V 0 bases and J 6 bases, with 15 bases left between them. The CDR3 contains 15 residues. The V gene's germline CDR1 is SQVTM and CDR2 ANQGSEA. The DNA of the CDR3 is TGCAGCGTTGAAGATCGAGGTCAAAAAGCCAATGAGCAGTTCTTC. Its translation: CSVEDRGQKANEQFF.

In its sample, this clone was seen a few times. The chain employs TRBV27 and TRBJ1-1; D not certain. Trimming cost V 6 bases and J 2 bases, with 7 bases left between them. CDR1 and CDR2 from the germline V gene are MNHEY and SMNVEV (reference sequence). The CDR3 spans 12 residues. The CDR3 DNA reads TGTGCCAGCAGGGCCCTAAACACTGAAGCTTTCTTT. Amino acids: CASRALNTEAFF.

The chain combines TRBV2 with TRBJ2-5; D could derive from TRBD1 or TRBD2 (5 bases each). Germline V lookup: CDR1 SNHLY, CDR2 FYNNEI. CDR3 length: 15 residues. The V gene lost 4 bases and the J gene lost 2 bases, with 14 bases spanning the gap. This CDR3 reads CASSAVGPLQETQYF. CDR3 bases: TGTGCCAGCAGTGCGGTGGGACCGCTACAAGAGACCCAGTACTTC.

In its sample, this clone ranks as medium-sized. The V gene is TRBV6-6, the J gene TRBJ2-2; 7 positions match TRBD1. The ends lost 5 bases at V and 9 bases at J; junction bases unmatched: 6. Germline values: CDR1 MNHNY, CDR2 SVGAGI (reference sequence). CDR3 length equals 13 residues. The CDR3 here is CASSQGQFRELFF. The CDR3 DNA reads as TGTGCCAGCAGTCAGGGACAGTTCAGGGAGCTGTTTTTT.

The CDR3 DNA is TGCGCCAGCAGTCATATAATAGTGGAGCTGTTTTTT. This encodes CASSHIIVELFF. The chain has TRBV23-1 and TRBJ2-2; D unclear. TRBV23-1 is filed as an ORF, its function uncertain. CDR3 length equals 12 residues. The germline V and J ends were trimmed by 3 bases and 10 bases, with 9 bases remaining between them.

The chain has TRBV7-2 and TRBJ2-1; 7 bases agree with TRBD2. J was trimmed by 10 bases and V by 5 bases; bases with no gene match: 14. CDR3 length equals 15 residues. Germline values: CDR1 SGHTA, CDR2 FQGNSA. The CDR3 is CASSLNWGLPTEQFF. The CDR3 DNA reads TGTGCCAGCAGCCTGAATTGGGGACTACCCACCGAGCAGTTCTTC.

The chain has TRBV18 and TRBJ2-3; 11 nucleotides agree with TRBD2. V dropped 1 base and J dropped 3; count of bases not matched to a gene: 15. The CDR3 extends over 20 amino acids. The germline CDR1 and CDR2 sequences are KGHSH and LQKENI. The CDR3 sequence: CASSPLPWRLAGSQTDTQYF. DNA of the CDR3: TGTGCCAGCTCACCACTCCCTTGGAGACTAGCGGGATCGCAGACAGATACGCAGTATTTT.

The V gene is TRBV7-9, the J gene TRBJ2-1, with D possibly being TRBD1 (6 bases). Trimming removed 4 bases at V and 6 bases at J, with 13 bases between. Germline CDR1 is SEHNR and CDR2 is FQNEAQ (reference sequence). The CDR3 sequence is 14 residues long. The CDR3 region is CASSWDTWGNEQFF. CDR3 DNA sequence: TGTGCCAGCAGCTGGGACACGTGGGGCAATGAGCAGTTCTTC.

This clone occurred once. The junction shows a germline mismatch at one end, possibly a read error. The chain links TRBV18 to TRBJ2-3, with 7 bases identical to TRBD1. This CDR3 has 15 amino acids. CDR1 is KGHSH, CDR2 LQKENI, per germline. CDR3 residues: CASPPGGQRTDTQYF. The CDR3 DNA reads TGTGCCAGCCCACCAGGGGGACAAAGAACAGATACGCAGTATTTT. Full variable domain (rest looked up from reference TRBV18 and TRBJ2-3): NAGVMQNPRHLVRRRGQEARLRCSPMKGHSHVYWYRQLPEEGLKFMVYLQKENIIDESGMPKERFSAEFPKEGPSILRIQQVVRGDSAAYFCASPPGGQRTDTQYFGPGTRLTVL.

The chain has TRBV7-9 and TRBJ1-4, with 9 bases that match TRBD1. Looked up from germline, CDR1 is SEHNR and CDR2 is FQNEAQ (reference sequence). Trimming at V came to 5 bases and at J to 3 bases, leaving 7 bases not matched to a gene. The CDR3 is made up of 16 amino acids. The CDR3 coding sequence is TGTGCCAGCAGCATAACGACAGGGGGTTCTAATGAAAAACTGTTTTTT. This gives the protein CASSITTGGSNEKLFF. Looking up the rest from reference TRBV7-9 and TRBJ1-4 gives the full variable domain: DTGVSQNPRHKITKRGQNVTFRCDPISEHNRLYWYRQTLGQGPEFLTYFQNEAQLEKSRLLSDRFSAERPKGSFSTLEIQRTEQGDSAMYLCASSITTGGSNEKLFFGSGTQLSVL.

The rearrangement joins TRBV5-1 to TRBJ2-7; 7 positions match TRBD1. V was clipped by 3 bases and J by 5 bases; unmatched bases: 8. The CDR3 consists of 14 residues. Per the germline V gene, CDR1 is SGHRS and CDR2 is YFSETQ. The CDR3 sequence: CASSSLRGRDEQYF. The CDR3 DNA reads TGCGCCAGCAGCTCCCTGAGGGGGCGGGACGAGCAGTACTTC. Full variable domain (remainder filled in from reference TRBV5-1 and TRBJ2-7): KAGVTQTPRYLIKTRGQQVTLSCSPISGHRSVSWYQQTPGQGLQFLFEYFSETQRNKGNFPGRFSGRQFSNSRSEMNVSTLELGDSALYLCASSSLRGRDEQYFGPGTRLTVT.